These 6 T cell receptor beta chains were sequenced from one sample in a study of cytomegalovirus exposure and HLA in healthy donors. Here immunoSEQ multiplex PCR was the method, and the copy in TCRdb shows in-frame clones only, minus some. The profile shows about 150,000 clones, around nine tenths of them singletons. Sequenced sample: PBMCs. These receptors were collected from a man between 18 and 29 years old in good health and CMV-seropositive.

V and J are TRBV5-1 and TRBJ1-1; 8 bases fit TRBD1. In germline, CDR1 is SGHRS, CDR2 YFSETQ. There are 15 residues in the CDR3. V dropped 4 bases and J dropped 0; count of bases not matched to a gene: 5. DNA of the CDR3: TGCGCCAGCAGCCAAGGGACAGGCATGAACACTGAAGCTTTCTTT. This codes for CASSQGTGMNTEAFF. The complete variable domain, with remaining parts taken from reference TRBV5-1 and TRBJ1-1, reads KAGVTQTPRYLIKTRGQQVTLSCSPISGHRSVSWYQQTPGQGLQFLFEYFSETQRNKGNFPGRFSGRQFSNSRSEMNVSTLELGDSALYLCASSQGTGMNTEAFFGQGTRLTVV.

The CDR3: CSVGGTSYNEQFF. The CDR3 coding sequence is TGCAGCGTAGGCGGGACGTCCTACAATGAGCAGTTCTTC. This chain joins TRBV29-1 and TRBJ2-1, with a tentative D call TRBD2 (6 bases). V lost 6 bases and J 1 base, leaving 10 bases between the germline ends. Germline loops: CDR1 SQVTM, CDR2 ANQGSEA. The CDR3 runs 13 residues.

This chain connects TRBV5-6 to TRBJ2-5; no clear D gene. The CDR3 sequence is 16 residues long. Trimming stripped 0 bases from V and 2 bases from J, with 14 bases between. In germline, CDR1 is SGHDT, CDR2 YYEEEE. The CDR3 DNA reads as TGTGCCAGCAGCTTGGCCCTTGAGGAGCCACAAGAGACCCAGTACTTC. Its translation is CASSLALEEPQETQYF.

This chain joins TRBV10-3 and TRBJ2-7, with 7 bases lining up with TRBD1. CDR3 length: 14 residues. Germline-derived CDR1 and CDR2 are ENHRY and SYGVKD. After removal of 3 bases from V and 0 bases from J, the junction contained 2 bases not matched to a gene. Here the CDR3 DNA reads TGTGCCATCAGTGATTGGGACAGCTCCTACGAGCAGTACTTC. Its protein is CAISDWDSSYEQYF.

The chain recombines TRBV4-1 with TRBJ2-7; TRBD1 aligns across 10 bases. In germline, CDR1 is MGHRA, CDR2 YSYEKL. The V gene end was trimmed by 4 bases and the J gene end by 13 bases; junction bases not matched to a gene: 4. The CDR3 contains 11 residues. This CDR3 is CASSLDRGFYF. As DNA, the CDR3 is TGCGCCAGCAGCCTGGACAGGGGGTTTTACTTC.

The rearrangement joins TRBV11-2 to TRBJ1-1; perhaps TRBD1 as D (6 bases). V shed 1 base and J shed 3 bases, with 15 bases lying between them. This CDR3 has 16 amino acids. CDR1 is SGHAT, CDR2 FQNNGV, per germline. CDR3 protein: CASSLVTQGRDTEAFF. The DNA for the CDR3 is TGTGCCAGCAGCTTAGTTACCCAGGGGAGGGACACTGAAGCTTTCTTT.